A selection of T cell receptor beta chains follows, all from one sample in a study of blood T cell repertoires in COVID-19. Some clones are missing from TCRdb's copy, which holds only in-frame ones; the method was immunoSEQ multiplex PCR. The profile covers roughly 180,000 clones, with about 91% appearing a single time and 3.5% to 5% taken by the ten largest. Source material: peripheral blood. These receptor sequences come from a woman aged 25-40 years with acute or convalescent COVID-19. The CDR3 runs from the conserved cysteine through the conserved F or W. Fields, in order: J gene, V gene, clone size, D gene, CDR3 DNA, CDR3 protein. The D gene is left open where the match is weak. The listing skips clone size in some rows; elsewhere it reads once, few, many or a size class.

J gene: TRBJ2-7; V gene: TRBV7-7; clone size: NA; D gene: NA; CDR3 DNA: TGTGCTAGCAGCCCACGTACGGGTTCCTACGAGCAGTACTTC; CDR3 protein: CASSPRTGSYEQYF
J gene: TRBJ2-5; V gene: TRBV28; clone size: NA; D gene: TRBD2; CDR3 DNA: TGTGCCAGCAGGCGGGGGGGGGCCTCGGAGACCCAGTACTTC; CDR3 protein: CASRRGGASETQYF
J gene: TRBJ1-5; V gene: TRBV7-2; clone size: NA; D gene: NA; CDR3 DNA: TGTGCCAGCGCTAGTCTCTTTCAGCCCCAGCATTTT; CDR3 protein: CASASLFQPQHF
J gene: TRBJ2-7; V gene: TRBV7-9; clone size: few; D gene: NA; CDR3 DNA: TGTGCCAGCAGCTTAATTCCCGGCTACGAGCAGTACTTC; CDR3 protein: CASSLIPGYEQYF
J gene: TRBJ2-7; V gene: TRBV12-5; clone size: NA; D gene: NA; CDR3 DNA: TGTGCTAGTGGTTTAACATACGAGCAGTACTTC; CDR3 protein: CASGLTYEQYF
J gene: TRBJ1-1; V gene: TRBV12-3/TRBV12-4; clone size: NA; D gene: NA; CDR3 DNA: TGTGCCAGCACGGCGGCAGCTTACACTGAAGCTTTCTTT; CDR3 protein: CASTAAAYTEAFF
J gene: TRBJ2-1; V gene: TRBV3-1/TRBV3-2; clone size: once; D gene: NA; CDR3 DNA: TGTGCCAGCAGCCAAGAAGGCGGAGGGCCGGTGTTCTTC; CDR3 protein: CASSQEGGGPVFF
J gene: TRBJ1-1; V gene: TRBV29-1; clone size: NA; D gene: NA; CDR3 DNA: TGCAGCGTCCACAGGGAGAAGGCTGAAGCTTTCTTT; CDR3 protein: CSVHREKAEAFF
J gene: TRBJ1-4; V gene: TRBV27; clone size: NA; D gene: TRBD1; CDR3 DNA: TGTGCCAGCAGCCGGGACAGTAATGAAAAACTGTTTTTT; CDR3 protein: CASSRDSNEKLFF
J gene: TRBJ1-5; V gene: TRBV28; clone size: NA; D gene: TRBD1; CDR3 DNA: TGTGCCAGCGGACAGGGCGACTCTTTTTATAGCAATCAGCCCCAGCATTTT; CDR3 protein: CASGQGDSFYSNQPQHF
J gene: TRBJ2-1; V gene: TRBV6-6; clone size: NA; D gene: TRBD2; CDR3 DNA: TGTGCCAGCACCCAGGTTAGCGGGGTTGAGCAGTTCTTC; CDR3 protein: CASTQVSGVEQFF
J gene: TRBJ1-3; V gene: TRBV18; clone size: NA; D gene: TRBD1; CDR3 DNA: TGTGCCAGCTCACCGCTGAGTGTCGCAGGGGGATTGGACACCATATATTTT; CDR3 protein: CASSPLSVAGGLDTIYF
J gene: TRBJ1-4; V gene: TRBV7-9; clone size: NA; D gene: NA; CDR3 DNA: TGTGCCAGCAGCTTAGACATGGAGGCTAATGAAAAACTGTTTTTT; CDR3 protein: CASSLDMEANEKLFF
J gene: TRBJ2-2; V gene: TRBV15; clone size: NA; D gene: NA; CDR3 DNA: TGTGCCACCAGCAGAAATTACGGCGGAGGGGAGCTGTTTTTT; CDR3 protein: CATSRNYGGGELFF
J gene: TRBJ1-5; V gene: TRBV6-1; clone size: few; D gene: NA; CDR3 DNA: TGTGCCAGCAGCGAAGACAGTTTTCAGCCCCAGCATTTT; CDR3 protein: CASSEDSFQPQHF
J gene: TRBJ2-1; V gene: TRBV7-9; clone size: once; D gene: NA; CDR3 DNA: TGTGCCAGCAGCTCCGCCCAGGGGCAGTTCTTC; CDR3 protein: CASSSAQGQFF
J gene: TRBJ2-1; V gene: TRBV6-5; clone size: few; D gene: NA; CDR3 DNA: TGTGCCAGCAGTTACTCGTTTCTGAATGAGCAGTTCTTC; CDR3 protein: CASSYSFLNEQFF
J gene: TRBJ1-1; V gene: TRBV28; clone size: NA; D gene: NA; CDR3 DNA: TGTGCCAGCAGGGTAGGACCGGAGGCTCCGGCTTTCTTT; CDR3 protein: CASRVGPEAPAFF
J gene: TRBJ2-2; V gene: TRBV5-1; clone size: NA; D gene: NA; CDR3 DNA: TGCGCCAGCAGCTGGAGATCCGGCGCCGGGGAGCTGTTTTTT; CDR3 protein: CASSWRSGAGELFF
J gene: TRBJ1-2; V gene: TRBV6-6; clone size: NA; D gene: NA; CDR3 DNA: TGTGCCAGCAGTTACTCCGGGAACTATGGCTACACCTTC; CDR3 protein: CASSYSGNYGYTF
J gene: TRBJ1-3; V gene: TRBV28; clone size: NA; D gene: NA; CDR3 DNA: TGTGCCAGCAGTCCAGGGCAATCTGGAAACACCATATATTTT; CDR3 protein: CASSPGQSGNTIYF
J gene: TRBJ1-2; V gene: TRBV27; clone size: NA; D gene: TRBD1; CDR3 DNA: TGTGCCAGCAGTTCCACAGGGGATGGCTACACCTTC; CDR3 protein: CASSSTGDGYTF
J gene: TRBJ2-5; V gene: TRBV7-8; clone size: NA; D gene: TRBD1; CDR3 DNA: TGTGCCAGCAGCTTACTCGTGGACAGGGTCCAAGAGACCCAGTACTTC; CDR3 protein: CASSLLVDRVQETQYF
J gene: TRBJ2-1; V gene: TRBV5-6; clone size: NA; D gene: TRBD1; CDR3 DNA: TGTGCCAGCAGCTTTCCCGGACAGGGGGAGCAGTTCTTC; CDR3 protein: CASSFPGQGEQFF
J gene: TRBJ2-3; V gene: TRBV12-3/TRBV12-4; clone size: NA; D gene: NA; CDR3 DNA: TGTGCCAGCAGTCTTAGCACAGATACGCAGTATTTT; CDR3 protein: CASSLSTDTQYF
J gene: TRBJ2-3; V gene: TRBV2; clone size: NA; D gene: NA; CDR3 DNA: TGTGCCAGCAGGGAGTACACAGATACGCAGTATTTT; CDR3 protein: CASREYTDTQYF
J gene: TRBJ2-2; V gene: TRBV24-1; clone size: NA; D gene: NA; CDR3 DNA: TGTGCCACCAGTGATTTCGCAGTTTCGAACACCGGGGAGCTGTTTTTT; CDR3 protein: CATSDFAVSNTGELFF